This paragraph reports one T cell receptor beta chain. Its antigen is still unknown. This sample includes further DNA sequences coding for the same CDR3. The ends lost 5 bases at V and 4 bases at J; junction bases unmatched: 5. The CDR3 is made up of 14 amino acids. Germline-derived CDR1 and CDR2 are SGHRS and YFSETQ. This specimen belongs to a study of T cell responses to AZD1222 COVID-19 vaccine. Measured with immunoSEQ multiplex PCR; TCRdb has only the in-frame clones, and not every one. The sample yields about 140,000 clones, just under 95% seen once. Whole-study findings and limits: Repertoire collection took place solely once the T cell response had peaked. Per reports, nearly half of all spike-specific TCRs target regions that are unmutated in variants. Recipients of AZD1222 seropositive at baseline numbered only 5 to 7.

The V call is TRBV5-1, the J call TRBJ1-4, with 7 bases lining up with TRBD1. The origin of this receptor is an adult who received the AZD1222 COVID-19 vaccine. Material: peripheral blood, obtained 28 days after the second AZD1222 dose. CDR3 sequence: CASSPGQLNEKLFF. The CDR3 DNA is TGCGCCAGCAGTCCGGGACAGCTTAATGAAAAACTGTTTTTT.